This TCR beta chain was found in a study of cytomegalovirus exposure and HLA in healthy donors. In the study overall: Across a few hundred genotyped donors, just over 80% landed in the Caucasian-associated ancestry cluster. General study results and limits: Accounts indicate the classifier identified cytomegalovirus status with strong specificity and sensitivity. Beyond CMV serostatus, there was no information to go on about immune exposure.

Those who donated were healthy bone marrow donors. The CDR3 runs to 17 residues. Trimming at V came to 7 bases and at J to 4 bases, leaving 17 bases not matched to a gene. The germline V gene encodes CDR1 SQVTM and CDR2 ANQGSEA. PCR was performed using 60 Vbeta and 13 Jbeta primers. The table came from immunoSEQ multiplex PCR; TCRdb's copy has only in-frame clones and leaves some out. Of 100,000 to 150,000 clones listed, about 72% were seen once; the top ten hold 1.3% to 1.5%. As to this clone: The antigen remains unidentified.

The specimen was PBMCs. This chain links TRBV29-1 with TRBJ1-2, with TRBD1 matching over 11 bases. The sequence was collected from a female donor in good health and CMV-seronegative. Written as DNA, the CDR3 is TGCAGCGCCCTCAGAAGCGAGTCGGGACAGGGGGGCTATGGCTACACCTTC. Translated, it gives CSALRSESGQGGYGYTF. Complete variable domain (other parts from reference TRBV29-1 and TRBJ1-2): SAVISQKPSRDICQRGTSLTIQCQVDSQVTMMFWYRQQPGQSLTLIATANQGSEATYESGFVIDKFPISRPNLTFSTLTVSNMSPEDSSIYLCSALRSESGQGGYGYTFGSGTRLTVV.